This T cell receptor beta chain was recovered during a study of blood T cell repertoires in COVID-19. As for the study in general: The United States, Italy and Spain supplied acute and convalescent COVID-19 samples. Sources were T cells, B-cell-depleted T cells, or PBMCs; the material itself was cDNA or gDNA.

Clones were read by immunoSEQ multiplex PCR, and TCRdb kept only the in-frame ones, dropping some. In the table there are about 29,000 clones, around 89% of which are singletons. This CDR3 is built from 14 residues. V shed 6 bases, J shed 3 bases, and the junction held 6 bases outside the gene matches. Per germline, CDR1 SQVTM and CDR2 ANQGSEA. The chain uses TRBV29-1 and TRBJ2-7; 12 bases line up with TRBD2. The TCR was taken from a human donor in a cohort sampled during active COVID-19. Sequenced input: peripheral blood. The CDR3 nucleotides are TGCAGCGTAACTGGACTAGCGGGGAACTACGAGCAGTACTTC. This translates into CSVTGLAGNYEQYF.